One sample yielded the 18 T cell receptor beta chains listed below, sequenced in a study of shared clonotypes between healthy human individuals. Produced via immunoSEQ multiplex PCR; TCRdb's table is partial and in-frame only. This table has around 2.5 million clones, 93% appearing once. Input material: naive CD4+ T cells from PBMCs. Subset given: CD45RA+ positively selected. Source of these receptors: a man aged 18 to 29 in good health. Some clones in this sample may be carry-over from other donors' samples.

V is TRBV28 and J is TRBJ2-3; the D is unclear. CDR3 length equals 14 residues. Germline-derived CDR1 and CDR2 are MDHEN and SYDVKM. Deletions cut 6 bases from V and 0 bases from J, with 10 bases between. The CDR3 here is CASRSPTSTDTQYF. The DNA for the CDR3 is TGTGCCAGCAGGTCCCCCACTAGCACAGATACGCAGTATTTT. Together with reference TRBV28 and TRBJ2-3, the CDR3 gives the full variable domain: DVKVTQSSRYLVKRTGEKVFLECVQDMDHENMFWYRQDPGLGLRLIYFSYDVKMKEKGDIPEGYSVSREKKERFSLILESASTNQTSMYLCASRSPTSTDTQYFGPGTRLTVL.

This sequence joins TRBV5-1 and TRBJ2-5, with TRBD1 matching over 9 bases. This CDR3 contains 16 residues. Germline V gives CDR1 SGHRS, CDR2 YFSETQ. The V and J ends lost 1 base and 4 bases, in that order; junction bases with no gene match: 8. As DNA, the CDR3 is TGCGCCAGCAGCTTGATCGGGACAGGGTCAGGAGAGACCCAGTACTTC. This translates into CASSLIGTGSGETQYF.

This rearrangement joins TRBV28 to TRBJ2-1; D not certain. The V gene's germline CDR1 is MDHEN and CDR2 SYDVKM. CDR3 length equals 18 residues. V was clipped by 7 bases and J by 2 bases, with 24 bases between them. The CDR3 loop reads CASIPFIPRKTTYNEQFF. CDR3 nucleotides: TGTGCCAGCATTCCTTTTATCCCCCGGAAGACCACCTACAATGAGCAGTTCTTC.

CDR3 bases: TGTGCCAGCAGCCGAATAGGGCCCTACGAGCAGTACTTC. Residues: CASSRIGPYEQYF. The chain recombines TRBV16 with TRBJ2-7; D is unclear. The length of the CDR3 is 13 residues. V was clipped by 4 bases and J by 2 bases, with 9 bases between them. Germline CDR1 and CDR2: KGHSY and FQNENV.

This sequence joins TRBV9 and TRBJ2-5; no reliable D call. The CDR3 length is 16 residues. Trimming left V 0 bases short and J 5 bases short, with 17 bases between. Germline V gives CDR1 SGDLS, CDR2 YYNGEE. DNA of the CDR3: TGTGCCAGCAGCGTAGCTGGCAGGTCAGATCGGGAGACCCAGTACTTC. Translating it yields CASSVAGRSDRETQYF.

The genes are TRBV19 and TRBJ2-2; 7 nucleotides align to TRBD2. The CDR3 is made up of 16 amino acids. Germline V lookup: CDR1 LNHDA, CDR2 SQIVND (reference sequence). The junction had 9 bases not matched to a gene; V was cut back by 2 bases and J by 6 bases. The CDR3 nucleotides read TGTGCCAGTAGTATAATGGGGCGGGAGCGTCCCGGGGAGCTGTTTTTT. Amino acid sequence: CASSIMGRERPGELFF. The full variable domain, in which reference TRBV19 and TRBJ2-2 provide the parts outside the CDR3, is DGGITQSPKYLFRKEGQNVTLSCEQNLNHDAMYWYRQDPGQGLRLIYYSQIVNDFQKGDIAEGYSVSREKKESFPLTVTSAQKNPTAFYLCASSIMGRERPGELFFGEGSRLTVL.

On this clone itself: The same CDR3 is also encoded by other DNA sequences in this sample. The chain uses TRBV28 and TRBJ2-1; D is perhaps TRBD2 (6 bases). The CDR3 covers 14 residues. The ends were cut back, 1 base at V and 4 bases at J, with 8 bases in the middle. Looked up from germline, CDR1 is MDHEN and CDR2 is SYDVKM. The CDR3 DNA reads TGTGCCAGCAGTTTATTGCGGGGTTACAATGAGCAGTTCTTC. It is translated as CASSLLRGYNEQFF. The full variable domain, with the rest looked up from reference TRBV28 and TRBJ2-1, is DVKVTQSSRYLVKRTGEKVFLECVQDMDHENMFWYRQDPGLGLRLIYFSYDVKMKEKGDIPEGYSVSREKKERFSLILESASTNQTSMYLCASSLLRGYNEQFFGPGTRLTVL.

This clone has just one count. CDR3 in DNA: TGTGCCAGCAGCTCACGATCGGGAGCATCCTCCTCGTTATACGAGCAGTACTTC. Its translation: CASSSRSGASSSLYEQYF. The J gene is TRBJ2-7, the V gene TRBV5-5; tentatively, D is TRBD2 (6 bases). The CDR3 has 18 residues. The germline V and J ends were trimmed by 3 bases and 4 bases, with 26 bases remaining between them. Germline CDR1 and CDR2: SGHKS and YYEKEE (reference sequence).

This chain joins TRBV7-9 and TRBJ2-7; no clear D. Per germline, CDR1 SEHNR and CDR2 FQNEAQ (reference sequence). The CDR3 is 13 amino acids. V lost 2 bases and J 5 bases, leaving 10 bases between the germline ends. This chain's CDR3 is CASSLSGPNEQYF. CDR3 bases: TGTGCCAGCAGCTTATCGGGCCCCAACGAGCAGTACTTC.

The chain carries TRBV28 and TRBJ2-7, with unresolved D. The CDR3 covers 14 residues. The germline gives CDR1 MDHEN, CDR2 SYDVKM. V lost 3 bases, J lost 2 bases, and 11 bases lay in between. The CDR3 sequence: CASSLGGNAYEQYF. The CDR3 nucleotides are TGTGCCAGCAGTTTGGGTGGGAATGCCTACGAGCAGTACTTC.

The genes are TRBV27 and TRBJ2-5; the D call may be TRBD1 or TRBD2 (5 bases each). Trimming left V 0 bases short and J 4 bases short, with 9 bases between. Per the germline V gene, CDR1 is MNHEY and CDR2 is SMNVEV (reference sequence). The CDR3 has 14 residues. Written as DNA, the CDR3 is TGTGCCAGCAGTTTATCGTATGGGGGAGAGACCCAGTACTTC. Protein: CASSLSYGGETQYF.

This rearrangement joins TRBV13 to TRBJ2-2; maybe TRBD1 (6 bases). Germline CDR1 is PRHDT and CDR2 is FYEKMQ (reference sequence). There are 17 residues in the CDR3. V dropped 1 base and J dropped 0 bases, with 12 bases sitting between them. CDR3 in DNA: TGTGCCAGCAGCTTAGAGACCGGACAGCCGAACACCGGGGAGCTGTTTTTT. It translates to CASSLETGQPNTGELFF.

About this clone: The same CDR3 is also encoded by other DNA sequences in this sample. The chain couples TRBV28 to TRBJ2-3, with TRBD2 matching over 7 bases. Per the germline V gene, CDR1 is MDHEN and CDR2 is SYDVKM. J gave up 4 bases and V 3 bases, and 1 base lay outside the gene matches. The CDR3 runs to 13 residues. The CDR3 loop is CASSLGGADTQYF. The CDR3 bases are TGTGCCAGCAGTTTGGGGGGGGCAGATACGCAGTATTTT.

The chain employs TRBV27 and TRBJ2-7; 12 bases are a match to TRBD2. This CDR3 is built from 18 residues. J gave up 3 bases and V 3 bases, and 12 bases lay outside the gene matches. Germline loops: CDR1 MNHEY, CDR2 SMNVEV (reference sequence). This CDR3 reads CASSFLLAGGIYVYEQYF. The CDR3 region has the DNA TGTGCCAGCAGTTTCCTTCTAGCGGGAGGGATCTATGTCTACGAGCAGTACTTC.

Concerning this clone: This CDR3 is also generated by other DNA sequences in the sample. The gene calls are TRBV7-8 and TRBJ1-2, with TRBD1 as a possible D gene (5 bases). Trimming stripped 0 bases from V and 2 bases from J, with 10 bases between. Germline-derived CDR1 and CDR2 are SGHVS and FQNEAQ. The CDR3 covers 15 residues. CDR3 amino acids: CASSLAGGANYGYTF. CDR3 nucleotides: TGTGCCAGCAGCTTAGCTGGGGGAGCCAACTATGGCTACACCTTC.

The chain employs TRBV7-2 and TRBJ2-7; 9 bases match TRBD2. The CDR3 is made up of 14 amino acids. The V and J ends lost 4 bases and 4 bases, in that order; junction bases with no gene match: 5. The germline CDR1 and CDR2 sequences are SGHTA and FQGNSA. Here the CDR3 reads CASSYRSGSYEQYF. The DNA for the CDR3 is TGTGCCAGCAGCTACCGTAGCGGGAGTTACGAGCAGTACTTC.

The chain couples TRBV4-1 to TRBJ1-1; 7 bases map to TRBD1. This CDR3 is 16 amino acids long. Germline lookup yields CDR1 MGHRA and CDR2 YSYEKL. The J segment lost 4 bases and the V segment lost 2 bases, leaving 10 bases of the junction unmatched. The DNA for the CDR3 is TGCGCCAGCAGCCAATTACAGGGGACCCTTACCACTGAAGCTTTCTTT. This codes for CASSQLQGTLTTEAFF.

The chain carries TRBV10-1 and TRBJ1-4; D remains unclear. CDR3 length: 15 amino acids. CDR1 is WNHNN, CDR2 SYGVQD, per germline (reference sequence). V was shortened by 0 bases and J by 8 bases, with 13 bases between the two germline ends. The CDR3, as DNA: TGCGCCAGCAGTGAGTCGGCCGGAGGGAAGGAAAAACTGTTTTTT. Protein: CASSESAGGKEKLFF.